Each of the 13 T cell receptor beta chains below was sequenced from the same sample in a study of regulatory T cells in long-lasting Graves disease. Arm-PCR of CDR3 regions and iRepertoire HTBI primers were the basis on which TCR beta libraries were built. TCRdb called the multiplex PCR reads again in MiXCR, with one record for every CDR3 protein. The table lists 400,000 or so distinct CDR3 sequences, less than 25% of them singletons. The time point: persistent/refractory GD, antithyroid drugs over 5 years with positive TRAb. Isolated PBMC RNA provided the starting material for the TCR library. This specimen consisted of peripheral blood mononuclear cells (PBMCs), obtained when the disease was refractory, from a patient treated with antithyroid drugs. These receptors were collected from a female donor with Graves disease.

The CDR3 sequence: CASSIASGRRTKNIQYF. The CDR3 region has the DNA TGTGCCAGTAGTATAGCTAGCGGGAGAAGGACCAAAAACATTCAGTACTTC. The J gene is TRBJ2-4, the V gene TRBV19; 10 nucleotides line up with TRBD2. The CDR3 contains 17 residues. Germline loops: CDR1 LNHDA, CDR2 SQIVND (reference sequence). V dropped 1 base and J dropped 2; count of bases not matched to a gene: 5.

This clonotype appeared many times. The J gene is TRBJ1-2, the V gene TRBV20-1, with a tentative D call TRBD1 (6 bases). The CDR3 consists of 14 residues. V lost 3 bases and J 4 bases, leaving 15 bases between the germline ends. CDR1 DFQATT and CDR2 SNEGSKA come from the germline V gene (reference sequence). The chain's CDR3 is CSASREGGGYGYTF. The CDR3 bases are TGCAGTGCTAGTAGGGAAGGGGGGGGCTATGGCTACACCTTC.

This clonotype was seen at least ten times. The chain carries TRBV9 and TRBJ1-2; D is uncertain. The V end lost 0 bases, the J end lost 4 bases, and 10 bases lay between the germline ends. Germline-derived CDR1 and CDR2 are SGDLS and YYNGEE. The CDR3 is made up of 14 amino acids. Here the CDR3 reads CASSVVPATYGYTF. The CDR3, as DNA: TGTGCCAGCAGCGTAGTCCCAGCGACCTATGGCTACACCTTC.

This clonotype was counted ten times or more. The V gene is TRBV7-2, the J gene TRBJ1-1, with a tentative D call TRBD1 (6 bases). This CDR3 contains 15 residues. Germline values: CDR1 SGHTA, CDR2 FQGNSA. Trimming shortened V by 0 bases and J by 0 bases, and 8 bases separated the two germline ends. CDR3 bases: TGTGCCAGCAGCTTAGCGACAGGTATGAACACTGAAGCTTTCTTT. Translated: CASSLATGMNTEAFF. The full variable domain, in which reference TRBV7-2 and TRBJ1-1 provide the parts outside the CDR3, is GAGVSQSPSNKVTEKGKDVELRCDPISGHTALYWYRQSLGQGLEFLIYFQGNSAPDKSGLPSDRFSAERTGGSVSTLTIQRTQQEDSAVYLCASSLATGMNTEAFFGQGTRLTVV.

This clonotype was seen many times. The V and J genes are TRBV12-3 or TRBV12-4 and TRBJ1-2; the D is unclear. Trimming pared 3 bases from V and 14 bases from J, leaving 22 bases between. The CDR3 consists of 14 residues. The CDR3 DNA is TGTGCCAGCAGTTTTGGGGTCGGCGGGGATTCTCTAACCTTC. It encodes CASSFGVGGDSLTF.

This chain connects TRBV30 to TRBJ1-5, with TRBD1 matching over 8 bases. The CDR3 contains 14 residues. The V gene's germline CDR1 is GTSNPN and CDR2 SVGIG (reference sequence). J was trimmed by 5 bases and V by 2 bases; bases with no gene match: 5. The CDR3 loop is CAWSYGQGDQPQHF. The CDR3 DNA follows: TGTGCCTGGAGTTATGGACAGGGTGATCAGCCCCAGCATTTT. Full variable domain (rest looked up from reference TRBV30 and TRBJ1-5): SQTIHQWPATLVQPVGSPLSLECTVEGTSNPNLYWYRQAAGRGLQLLFYSVGIGQISSEVPQNLSASRPQDRQFILSSKKLLLSDSGFYLCAWSYGQGDQPQHFGDGTRLSIL.

The genes are TRBV6-5 and TRBJ2-2; D call uncertain. This CDR3 comprises 16 residues. Trimming took 2 bases from V and 0 from J, leaving 10 bases between them. Germline CDR1 reads MNHEY; CDR2 reads SVGAGI. CDR3 DNA: TGTGCCAGCAGTTACATACGGTTTTCGAACACCGGGGAGCTGTTTTTT. This sequence encodes CASSYIRFSNTGELFF.

There are a few counts of this clonotype. The chain recombines TRBV7-9 with TRBJ2-1, with no clear D. The V end was cut by 6 bases, the J end by 8 bases, with 14 bases between. There are 13 residues in the CDR3. Germline CDR1 and CDR2: SEHNR and FQNEAQ (reference sequence). As DNA, the CDR3 is TGTGCCAGCAGTTATTCAGCGAGGTATGAGCAGTTCTTC. This translates into CASSYSARYEQFF.

This clonotype showed up many times. The chain uses TRBV28 and TRBJ2-5, with TRBD2 as a possible D gene (7 bases). The germline V gene encodes CDR1 MDHEN and CDR2 SYDVKM. V was cut by 6 bases and J by 5 bases, with 19 bases left in between. The CDR3 length is 15 residues. CDR3 in amino acids: CASRGRGRAGETQYF. CDR3 in DNA: TGTGCCAGCAGGGGCAGGGGACGAGCGGGGGAGACCCAGTACTTC. The full variable domain, its missing parts supplied by reference TRBV28 and TRBJ2-5, is DVKVTQSSRYLVKRTGEKVFLECVQDMDHENMFWYRQDPGLGLRLIYFSYDVKMKEKGDIPEGYSVSREKKERFSLILESASTNQTSMYLCASRGRGRAGETQYFGPGTRLLVL.

This clonotype was seen at least ten times. This rearrangement joins TRBV11-2 to TRBJ2-7; 8 bases line up with TRBD1. Germline lookup yields CDR1 SGHAT and CDR2 FQNNGV. There are 15 residues in the CDR3. V lost 5 bases and J lost 5; bases outside the gene matches: 11. The CDR3 DNA reads TGTGCCAGCAGCCCATTCCGGACAGGGATCGACGAGCAGTACTTC. Translating it yields CASSPFRTGIDEQYF.

Turning to this clonotype: A much larger clone sits a single nucleotide away, making a read error possible. The chain employs TRBV5-1 and TRBJ1-4; D gene unclear. CDR3 length: 16 amino acids. Germline V gene sequence: CDR1 SGHRS, CDR2 YFSETQ. CDR3 region: CASGFFGGETNEKLFF. Written as DNA, the CDR3 is TGCGCCAGCGGCTTTTTCGGAGGAGAGACTAATGAAAAACTGTTTTTT. Drawing the rest from reference TRBV5-1 and TRBJ1-4, the complete variable domain is KAGVTQTPRYLIKTRGQQVTLSCSPISGHRSVSWYQQTPGQGLQFLFEYFSETQRNKGNFPGRFSGRQFSNSRSEMNVSTLELGDSALYLCASGFFGGETNEKLFFGSGTQLSVL.

A few counts support this clonotype. This chain joins TRBV20-1 and TRBJ2-7; 7 bases agree with TRBD2. The CDR3 runs to 12 residues. CDR1 and CDR2 from the germline V gene are DFQATT and SNEGSKA (reference sequence). J was trimmed by 5 bases and V by 7 bases; bases with no gene match: 8. The CDR3 DNA reads TGCAGTGTCGGCGGGGGTAGGAACGAGCAGTACTTC. This translates into CSVGGGRNEQYF.

Ten or more counts support this clonotype. One junction end disagrees with the germline gene, perhaps due to a read error. This chain connects TRBV12-3 or TRBV12-4 to TRBJ1-2; D is perhaps TRBD1 (5 bases). This CDR3 contains 11 residues. The CDR3 DNA follows: TGTGCCAGCAGCTTAGGGGATGGCTACACCTTC. Protein product: CASSLGDGYTF.